The 3 T cell receptor beta chains presented below share a single source sample, sequenced in a study of blood T cell repertoires in COVID-19. TCRdb keeps only in-frame clones here, not all; method: immunoSEQ multiplex PCR. The sample has approximately 66,000 clones, 85% to 90% seen once. Sequenced material: peripheral blood. These receptors were obtained from a man between 60 and 75 years old with acute or convalescent COVID-19.

The gene calls are TRBV29-1 and TRBJ1-3; D ambiguous. The ends were cut back, 4 bases at V and 0 bases at J, with 7 bases in the middle. From germline, CDR1 is SQVTM and CDR2 ANQGSEA. The CDR3 sequence is 13 residues long. CDR3 in amino acids: CSVVRSSGNTIYF. The CDR3 DNA follows: TGCAGCGTTGTCAGATCCTCTGGAAACACCATATATTTT. Variable domain in full (rest from reference TRBV29-1 and TRBJ1-3): SAVISQKPSRDICQRGTSLTIQCQVDSQVTMMFWYRQQPGQSLTLIATANQGSEATYESGFVIDKFPISRPNLTFSTLTVSNMSPEDSSIYLCSVVRSSGNTIYFGEGSWLTVV.

The chain links TRBV27 to TRBJ1-4, with TRBD1 matching over 11 bases. The CDR3 consists of 17 residues. V lost 3 bases to trimming and J lost 3 bases; unmatched junction nucleotides: 6. Germline lookup yields CDR1 MNHEY and CDR2 SMNVEV (reference sequence). CDR3 sequence reads: CASSFHGQGAANEKLFF. The CDR3 nucleotides are TGTGCCAGCAGTTTTCACGGACAGGGGGCTGCTAATGAAAAACTGTTTTTT.

This clone was detected only once. V usage is TRBV3-1 (or the pseudogene TRBV3-2) and J usage is TRBJ2-7; 8 positions match TRBD1. Germline V lookup: CDR1 LGHDT, CDR2 YNNKEL (reference sequence). The CDR3 is 13 residues long. The junction had 2 bases not matched to a gene; V was cut back by 5 bases and J by 2 bases. CDR3 sequence: CASSDRGAYEQYF. CDR3 nucleotide sequence: TGTGCCAGCAGCGACAGGGGAGCCTACGAGCAGTACTTC.